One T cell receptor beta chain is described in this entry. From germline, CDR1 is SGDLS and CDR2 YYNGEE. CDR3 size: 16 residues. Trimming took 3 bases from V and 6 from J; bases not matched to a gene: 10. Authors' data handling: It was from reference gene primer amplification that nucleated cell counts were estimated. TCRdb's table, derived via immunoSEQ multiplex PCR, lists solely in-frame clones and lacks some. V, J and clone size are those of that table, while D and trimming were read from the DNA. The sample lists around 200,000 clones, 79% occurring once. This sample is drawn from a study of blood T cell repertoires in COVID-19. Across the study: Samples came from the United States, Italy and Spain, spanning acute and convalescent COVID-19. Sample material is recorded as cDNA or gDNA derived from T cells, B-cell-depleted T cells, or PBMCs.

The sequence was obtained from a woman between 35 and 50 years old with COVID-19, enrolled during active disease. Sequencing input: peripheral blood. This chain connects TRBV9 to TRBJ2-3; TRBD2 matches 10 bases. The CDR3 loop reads CASSGQSGGASDTQYF. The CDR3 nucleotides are TGTGCCAGCAGCGGGCAGAGCGGGGGGGCCTCCGATACGCAGTATTTT.